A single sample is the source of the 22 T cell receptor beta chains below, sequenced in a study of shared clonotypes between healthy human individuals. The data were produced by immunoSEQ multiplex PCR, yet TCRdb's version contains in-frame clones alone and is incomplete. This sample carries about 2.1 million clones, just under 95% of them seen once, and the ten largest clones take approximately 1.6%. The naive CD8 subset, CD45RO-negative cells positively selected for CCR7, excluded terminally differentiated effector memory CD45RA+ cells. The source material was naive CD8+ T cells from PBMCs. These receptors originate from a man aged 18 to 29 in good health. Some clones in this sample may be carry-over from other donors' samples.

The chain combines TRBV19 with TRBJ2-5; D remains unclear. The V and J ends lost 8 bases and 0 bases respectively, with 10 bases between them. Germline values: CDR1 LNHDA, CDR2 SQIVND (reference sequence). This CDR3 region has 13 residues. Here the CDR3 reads CASSTHYQETQYF. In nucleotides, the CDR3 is TGTGCCAGTTCGACACATTACCAAGAGACCCAGTACTTC.

In nucleotides, the CDR3 is TGTGCCAGCAGCCATGGACAGATGAACACTGAAGCTTTCTTT. This translates into CASSHGQMNTEAFF. The genes are TRBV7-6 and TRBJ1-1; TRBD1 might be the D (6 bases). The CDR3 covers 14 residues. The V gene lost 5 bases and the J gene lost 0 bases, with 10 bases spanning the gap. CDR1 is SGHVS and CDR2 is FNYEAQ in the germline V gene.

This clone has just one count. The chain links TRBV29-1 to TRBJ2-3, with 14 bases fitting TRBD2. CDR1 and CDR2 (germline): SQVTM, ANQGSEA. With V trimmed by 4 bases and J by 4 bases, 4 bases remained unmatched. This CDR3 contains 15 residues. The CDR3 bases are TGCAGCGTTGCGATGACTAGCGGGAGGGCAGATACGCAGTATTTT. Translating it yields CSVAMTSGRADTQYF.

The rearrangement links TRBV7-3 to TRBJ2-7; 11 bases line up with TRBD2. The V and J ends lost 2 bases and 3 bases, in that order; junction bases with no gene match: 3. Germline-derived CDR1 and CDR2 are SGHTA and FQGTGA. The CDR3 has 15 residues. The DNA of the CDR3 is TGTGCCAGCAGCTTATATGGGACTAGCGGCTACGAGCAGTACTTC. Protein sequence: CASSLYGTSGYEQYF.

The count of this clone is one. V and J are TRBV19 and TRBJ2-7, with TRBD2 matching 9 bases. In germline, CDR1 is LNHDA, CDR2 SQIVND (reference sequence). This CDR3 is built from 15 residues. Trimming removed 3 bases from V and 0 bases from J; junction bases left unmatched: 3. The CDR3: CASSMSSGSSYEQYF. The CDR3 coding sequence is TGTGCCAGTAGTATGAGTAGCGGGAGCTCCTACGAGCAGTACTTC.

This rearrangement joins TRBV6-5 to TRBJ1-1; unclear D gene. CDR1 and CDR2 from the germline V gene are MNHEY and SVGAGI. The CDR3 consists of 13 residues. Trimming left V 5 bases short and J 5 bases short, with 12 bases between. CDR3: CASSHRYTTEAFF. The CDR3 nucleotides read TGTGCCAGCAGTCATCGGTACACAACTGAAGCTTTCTTT.

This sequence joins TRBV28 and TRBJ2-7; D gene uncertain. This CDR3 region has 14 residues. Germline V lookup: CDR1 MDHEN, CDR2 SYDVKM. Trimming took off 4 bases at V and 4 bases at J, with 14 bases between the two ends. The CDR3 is CASSWTWGSYEQYF. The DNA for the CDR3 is TGTGCCAGCAGTTGGACCTGGGGATCTTACGAGCAGTACTTC. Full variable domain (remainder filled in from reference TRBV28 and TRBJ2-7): DVKVTQSSRYLVKRTGEKVFLECVQDMDHENMFWYRQDPGLGLRLIYFSYDVKMKEKGDIPEGYSVSREKKERFSLILESASTNQTSMYLCASSWTWGSYEQYFGPGTRLTVT.

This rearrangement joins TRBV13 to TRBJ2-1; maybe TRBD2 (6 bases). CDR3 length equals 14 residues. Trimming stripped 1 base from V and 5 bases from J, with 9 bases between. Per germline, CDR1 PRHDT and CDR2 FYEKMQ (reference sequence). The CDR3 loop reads CASSLELADNEQFF. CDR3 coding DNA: TGTGCCAGCAGCTTAGAACTAGCAGACAATGAGCAGTTCTTC.

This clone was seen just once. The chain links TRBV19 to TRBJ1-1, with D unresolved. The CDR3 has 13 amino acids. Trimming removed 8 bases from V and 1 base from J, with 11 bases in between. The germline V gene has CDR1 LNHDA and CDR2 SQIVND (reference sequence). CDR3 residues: CASAEAKNTEAFF. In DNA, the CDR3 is TGTGCCAGTGCTGAAGCCAAGAACACTGAAGCTTTCTTT.

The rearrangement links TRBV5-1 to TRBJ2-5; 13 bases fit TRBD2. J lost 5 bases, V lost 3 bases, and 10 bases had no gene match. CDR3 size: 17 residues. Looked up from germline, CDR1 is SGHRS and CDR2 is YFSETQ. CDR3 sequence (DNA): TGCGCCAGCAGCTCGTACGGACTAGCGGGAGAGTTGGAGACCCAGTACTTC. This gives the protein CASSSYGLAGELETQYF.

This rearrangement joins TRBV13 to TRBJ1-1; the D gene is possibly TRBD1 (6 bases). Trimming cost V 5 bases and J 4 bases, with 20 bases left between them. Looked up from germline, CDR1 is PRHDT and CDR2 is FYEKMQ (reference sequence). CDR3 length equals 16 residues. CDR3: CASSLRGGMEGTEAFF. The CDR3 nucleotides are TGTGCCAGCAGCCTAAGGGGGGGGATGGAGGGCACTGAAGCTTTCTTT.

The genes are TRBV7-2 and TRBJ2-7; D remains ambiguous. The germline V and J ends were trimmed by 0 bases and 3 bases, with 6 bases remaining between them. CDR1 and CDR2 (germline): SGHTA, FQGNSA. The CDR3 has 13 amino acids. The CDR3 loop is CASSLASDYEQYF. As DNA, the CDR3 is TGTGCCAGCAGCTTAGCCTCGGACTACGAGCAGTACTTC.

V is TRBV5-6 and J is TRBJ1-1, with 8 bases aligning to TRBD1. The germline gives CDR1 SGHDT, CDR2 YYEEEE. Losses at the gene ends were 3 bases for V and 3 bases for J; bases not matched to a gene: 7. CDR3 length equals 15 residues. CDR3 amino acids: CASSWADREYTEAFF. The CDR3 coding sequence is TGTGCCAGCAGCTGGGCGGACAGGGAGTACACTGAAGCTTTCTTT.

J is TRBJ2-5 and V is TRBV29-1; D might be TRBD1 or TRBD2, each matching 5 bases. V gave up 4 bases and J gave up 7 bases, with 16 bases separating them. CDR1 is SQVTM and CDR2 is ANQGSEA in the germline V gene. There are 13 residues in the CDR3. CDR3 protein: CSVVNGDEVTQYF. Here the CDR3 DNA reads TGCAGCGTTGTGAACGGGGACGAAGTGACCCAGTACTTC.

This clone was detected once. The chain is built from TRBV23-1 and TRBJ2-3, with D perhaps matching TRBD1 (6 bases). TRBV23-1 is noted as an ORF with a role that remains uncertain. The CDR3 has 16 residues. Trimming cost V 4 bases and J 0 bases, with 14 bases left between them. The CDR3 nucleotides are TGCGCCAGCAGTCCCTTGGACAGCACTAGCACAGATACGCAGTATTTT. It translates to CASSPLDSTSTDTQYF.

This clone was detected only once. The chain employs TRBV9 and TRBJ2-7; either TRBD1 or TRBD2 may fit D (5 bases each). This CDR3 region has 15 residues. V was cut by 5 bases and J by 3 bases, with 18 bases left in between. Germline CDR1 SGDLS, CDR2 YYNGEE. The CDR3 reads CASSPSGSPLYEQYF. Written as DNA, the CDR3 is TGTGCCAGCAGTCCTTCAGGGAGCCCCCTCTACGAGCAGTACTTC. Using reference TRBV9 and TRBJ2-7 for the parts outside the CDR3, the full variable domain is DSGVTQTPKHLITATGQRVTLRCSPRSGDLSVYWYQQSLDQGLQFLIQYYNGEERAKGNILERFSAQQFPDLHSELNLSSLELGDSALYFCASSPSGSPLYEQYFGPGTRLTVT.

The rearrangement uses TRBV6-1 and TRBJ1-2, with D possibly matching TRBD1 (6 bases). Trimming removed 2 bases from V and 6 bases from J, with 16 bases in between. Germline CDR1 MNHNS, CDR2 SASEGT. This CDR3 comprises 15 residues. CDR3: CASSESKGGAHGYTF. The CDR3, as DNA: TGTGCCAGCAGTGAATCGAAAGGGGGTGCGCATGGCTACACCTTC.

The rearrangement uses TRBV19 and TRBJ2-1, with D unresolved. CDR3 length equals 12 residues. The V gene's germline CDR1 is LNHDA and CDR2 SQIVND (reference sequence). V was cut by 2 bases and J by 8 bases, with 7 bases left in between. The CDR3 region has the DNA TGTGCCAGTAGTATATCCGCCGATGAGCAGTTCTTC. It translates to CASSISADEQFF.

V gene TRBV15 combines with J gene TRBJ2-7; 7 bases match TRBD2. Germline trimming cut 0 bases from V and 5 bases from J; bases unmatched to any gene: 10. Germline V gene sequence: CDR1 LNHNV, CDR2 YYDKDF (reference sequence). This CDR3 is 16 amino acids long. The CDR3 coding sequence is TGTGCCACCAGCAGAGATATGGCGGGAGAACGCCACGAGCAGTACTTC. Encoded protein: CATSRDMAGERHEQYF.

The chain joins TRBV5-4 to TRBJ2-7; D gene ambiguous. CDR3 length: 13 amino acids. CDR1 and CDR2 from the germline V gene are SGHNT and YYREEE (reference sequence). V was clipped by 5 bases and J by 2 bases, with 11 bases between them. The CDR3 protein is CASSFLGTYEQYF. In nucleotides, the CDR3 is TGTGCCAGCAGTTTTTTGGGCACCTACGAGCAGTACTTC.

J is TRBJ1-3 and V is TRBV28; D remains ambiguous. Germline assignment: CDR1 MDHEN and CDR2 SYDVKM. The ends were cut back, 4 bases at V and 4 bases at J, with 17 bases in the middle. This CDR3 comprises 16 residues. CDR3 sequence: CASSSSRVTWGNTIYF. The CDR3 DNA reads TGTGCCAGCAGTTCTTCTCGGGTAACGTGGGGAAACACCATATATTTT.

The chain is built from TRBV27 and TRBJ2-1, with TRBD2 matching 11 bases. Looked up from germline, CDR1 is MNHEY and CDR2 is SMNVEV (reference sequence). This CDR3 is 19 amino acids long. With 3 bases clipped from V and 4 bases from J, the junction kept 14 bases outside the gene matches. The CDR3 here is CASSFFSGGSGRAYNEQFF. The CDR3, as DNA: TGTGCCAGCAGTTTTTTCTCCGGGGGTAGCGGGAGGGCGTACAATGAGCAGTTCTTC.